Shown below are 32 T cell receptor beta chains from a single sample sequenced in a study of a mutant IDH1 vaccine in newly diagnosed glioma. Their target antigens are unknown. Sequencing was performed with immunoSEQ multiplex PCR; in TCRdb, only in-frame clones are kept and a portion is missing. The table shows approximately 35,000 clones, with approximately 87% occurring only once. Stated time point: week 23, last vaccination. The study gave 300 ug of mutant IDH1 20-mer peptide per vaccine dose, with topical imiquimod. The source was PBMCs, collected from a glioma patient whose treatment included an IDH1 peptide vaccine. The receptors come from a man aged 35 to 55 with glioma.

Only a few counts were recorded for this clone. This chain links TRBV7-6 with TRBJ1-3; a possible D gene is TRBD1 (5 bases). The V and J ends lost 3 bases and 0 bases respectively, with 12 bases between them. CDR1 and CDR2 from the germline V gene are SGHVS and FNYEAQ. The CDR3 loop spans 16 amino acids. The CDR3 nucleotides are TGTGCCAGCAGCTTGCTTGGACAAAGCTCTGGAAACACCATATATTTT. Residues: CASSLLGQSSGNTIYF.

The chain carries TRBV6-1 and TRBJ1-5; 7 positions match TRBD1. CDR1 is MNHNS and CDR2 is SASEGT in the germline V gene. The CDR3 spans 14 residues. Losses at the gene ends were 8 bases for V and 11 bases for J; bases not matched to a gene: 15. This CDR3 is CASAPEGAWEAQHF. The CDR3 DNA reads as TGTGCCAGCGCCCCTGAGGGGGCCTGGGAGGCCCAGCATTTT.

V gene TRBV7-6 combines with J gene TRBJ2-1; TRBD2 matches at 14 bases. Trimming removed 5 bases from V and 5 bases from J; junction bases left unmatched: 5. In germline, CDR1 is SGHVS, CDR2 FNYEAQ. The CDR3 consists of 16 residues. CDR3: CASSTGTSGSNNEQFF. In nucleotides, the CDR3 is TGTGCCAGCAGCACCGGGACTAGCGGGAGCAACAATGAGCAGTTCTTC. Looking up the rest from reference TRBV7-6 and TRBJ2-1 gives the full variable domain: GAGVSQSPRYKVTKRGQDVALRCDPISGHVSLYWYRQALGQGPEFLTYFNYEAQQDKSGLPNDRFSAERPEGSISTLTIQRTEQRDSAMYRCASSTGTSGSNNEQFFGPGTRLTVL.

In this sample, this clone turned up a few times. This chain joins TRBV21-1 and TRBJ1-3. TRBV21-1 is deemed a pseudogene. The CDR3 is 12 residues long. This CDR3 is CASSPKGNTIYF. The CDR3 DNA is TGTGCCAGCAGCCCAAAGGGAAACACCATATATTTT.

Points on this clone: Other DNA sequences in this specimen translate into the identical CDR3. The CDR3 here is CASSLGHYNSPLHF. The CDR3 DNA reads TGTGCCAGCAGCTTGGGACACTATAATTCACCCCTCCACTTT. The rearrangement uses TRBV5-4 and TRBJ1-6, with D unresolved. CDR3 length: 14 residues. Germline values: CDR1 SGHNT, CDR2 YYREEE (reference sequence). V lost 0 bases to trimming and J lost 3 bases, with 4 bases between them.

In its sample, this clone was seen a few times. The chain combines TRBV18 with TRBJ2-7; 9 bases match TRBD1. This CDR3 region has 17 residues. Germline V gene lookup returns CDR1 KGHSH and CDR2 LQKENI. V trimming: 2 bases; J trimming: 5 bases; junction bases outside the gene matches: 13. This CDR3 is CASSPSPPGTGTHEQYF. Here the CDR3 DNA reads TGTGCCAGCTCACCATCGCCCCCCGGGACAGGGACCCACGAGCAGTACTTC. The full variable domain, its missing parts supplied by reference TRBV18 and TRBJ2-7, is NAGVMQNPRHLVRRRGQEARLRCSPMKGHSHVYWYRQLPEEGLKFMVYLQKENIIDESGMPKERFSAEFPKEGPSILRIQQVVRGDSAAYFCASSPSPPGTGTHEQYFGPGTRLTVT.

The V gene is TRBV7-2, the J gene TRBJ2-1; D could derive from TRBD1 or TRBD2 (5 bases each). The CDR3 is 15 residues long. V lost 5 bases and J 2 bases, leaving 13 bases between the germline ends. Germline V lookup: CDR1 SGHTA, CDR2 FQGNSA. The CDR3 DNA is TGTGCCAGCAGCCCGCTGGGGGAAGCCTACAATGAGCAGTTCTTC. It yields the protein CASSPLGEAYNEQFF.

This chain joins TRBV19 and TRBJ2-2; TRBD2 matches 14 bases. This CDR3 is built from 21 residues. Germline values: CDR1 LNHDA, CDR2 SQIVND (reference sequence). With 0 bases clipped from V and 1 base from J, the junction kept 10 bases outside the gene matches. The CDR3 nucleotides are TGTGCCAGTAGTATAGACGAACGACTAGCGGGAGGGCGCCAGAACACCGGGGAGCTGTTTTTT. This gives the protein CASSIDERLAGGRQNTGELFF.

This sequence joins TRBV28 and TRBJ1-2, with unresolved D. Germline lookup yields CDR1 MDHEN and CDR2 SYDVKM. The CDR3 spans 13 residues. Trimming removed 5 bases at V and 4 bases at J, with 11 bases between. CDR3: CASSPDGTYGYTF. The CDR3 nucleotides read TGTGCCAGCAGTCCCGACGGCACCTATGGCTACACCTTC.

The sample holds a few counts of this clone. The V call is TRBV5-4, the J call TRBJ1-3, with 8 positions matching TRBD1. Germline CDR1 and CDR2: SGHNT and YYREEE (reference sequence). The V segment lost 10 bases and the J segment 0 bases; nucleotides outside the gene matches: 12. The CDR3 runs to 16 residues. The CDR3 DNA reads TGTGCCGGTACTTCAGGGGGCCCCTTCTCTGGAAACACCATATATTTT. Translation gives CAGTSGGPFSGNTIYF.

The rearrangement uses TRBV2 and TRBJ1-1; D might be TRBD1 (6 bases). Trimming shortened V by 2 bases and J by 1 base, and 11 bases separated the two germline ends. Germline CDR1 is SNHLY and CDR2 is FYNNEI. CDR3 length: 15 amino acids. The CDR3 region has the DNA TGTGCCAGCAGTGAATTGACAGGAAAGAACACTGAAGCTTTCTTT. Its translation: CASSELTGKNTEAFF.

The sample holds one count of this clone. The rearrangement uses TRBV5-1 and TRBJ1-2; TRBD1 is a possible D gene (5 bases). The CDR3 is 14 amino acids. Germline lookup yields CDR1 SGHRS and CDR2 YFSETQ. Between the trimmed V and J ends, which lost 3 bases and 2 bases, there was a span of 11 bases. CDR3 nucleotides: TGCGCCAGCAGCTCCCAGGGTTTCAACTATGGCTACACCTTC. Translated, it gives CASSSQGFNYGYTF. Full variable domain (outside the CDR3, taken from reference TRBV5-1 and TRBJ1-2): KAGVTQTPRYLIKTRGQQVTLSCSPISGHRSVSWYQQTPGQGLQFLFEYFSETQRNKGNFPGRFSGRQFSNSRSEMNVSTLELGDSALYLCASSSQGFNYGYTFGSGTRLTVV.

This chain's CDR3 is CAWSVEGNQPQHF. The DNA of the CDR3 is TGTGCCTGGAGTGTAGAGGGGAACCAGCCCCAGCATTTT. The gene calls are TRBV30 and TRBJ1-5; D perhaps matches TRBD1 (5 bases). This CDR3 has 13 residues. Germline values: CDR1 GTSNPN, CDR2 SVGIG (reference sequence). The germline V and J ends were trimmed by 0 bases and 7 bases, with 10 bases remaining between them.

CDR3 loop: CASSFSGGNGQPQHF. CDR3 coding DNA: TGCGCCAGCAGCTTTTCAGGAGGGAACGGGCAGCCCCAGCATTTT. V is TRBV5-1 and J is TRBJ1-5; D not resolved. This CDR3 has 15 residues. V lost 2 bases to trimming and J lost 7 bases, with 16 bases between them. Looked up from germline, CDR1 is SGHRS and CDR2 is YFSETQ.

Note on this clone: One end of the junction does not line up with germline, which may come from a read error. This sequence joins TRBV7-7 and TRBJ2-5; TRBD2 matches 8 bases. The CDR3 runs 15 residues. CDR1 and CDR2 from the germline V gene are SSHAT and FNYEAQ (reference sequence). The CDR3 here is CASSLVTSGQETQYF. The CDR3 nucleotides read TGTGCTAGCAGCTTAGTTACTAGCGGACAAGAGACCCAGTACTTC.

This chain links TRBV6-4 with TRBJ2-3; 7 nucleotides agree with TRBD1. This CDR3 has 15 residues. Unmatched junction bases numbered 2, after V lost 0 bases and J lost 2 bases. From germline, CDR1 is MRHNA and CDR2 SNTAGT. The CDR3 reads CASSDSKGATDTQYF. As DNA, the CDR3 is TGTGCCAGCAGTGACTCAAAGGGGGCCACAGATACGCAGTATTTT.

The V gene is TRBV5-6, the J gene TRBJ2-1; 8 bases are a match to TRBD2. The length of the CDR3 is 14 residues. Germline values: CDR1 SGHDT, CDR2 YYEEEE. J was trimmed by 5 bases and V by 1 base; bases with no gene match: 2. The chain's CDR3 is CASSLRGGNNEQFF. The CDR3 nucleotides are TGTGCCAGCAGCTTGCGCGGGGGGAACAATGAGCAGTTCTTC.

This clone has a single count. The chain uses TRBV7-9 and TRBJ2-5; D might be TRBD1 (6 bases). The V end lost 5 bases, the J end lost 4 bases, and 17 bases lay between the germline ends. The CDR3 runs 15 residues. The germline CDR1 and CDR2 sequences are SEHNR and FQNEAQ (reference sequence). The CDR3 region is CASSAPVGGLETQYF. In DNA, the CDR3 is TGTGCCAGCAGCGCACCCGTTGGGGGCTTAGAGACCCAGTACTTC.

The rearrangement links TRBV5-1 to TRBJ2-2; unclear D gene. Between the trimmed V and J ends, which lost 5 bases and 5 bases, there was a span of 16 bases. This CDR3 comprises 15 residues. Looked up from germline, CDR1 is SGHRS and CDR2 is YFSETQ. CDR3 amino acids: CASSLDSTRTGELFF. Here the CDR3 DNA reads TGCGCCAGCAGTCTCGACTCTACTCGGACCGGGGAGCTGTTTTTT. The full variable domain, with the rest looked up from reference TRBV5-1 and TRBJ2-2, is KAGVTQTPRYLIKTRGQQVTLSCSPISGHRSVSWYQQTPGQGLQFLFEYFSETQRNKGNFPGRFSGRQFSNSRSEMNVSTLELGDSALYLCASSLDSTRTGELFFGEGSRLTVL.

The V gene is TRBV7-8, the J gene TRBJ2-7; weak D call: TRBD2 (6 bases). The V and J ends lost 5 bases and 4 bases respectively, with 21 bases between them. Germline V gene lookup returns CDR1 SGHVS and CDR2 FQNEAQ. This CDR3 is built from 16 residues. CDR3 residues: CASSPAGLMSTYEQYF. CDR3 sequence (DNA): TGTGCCAGCAGCCCCGCGGGACTGATGTCTACTTACGAGCAGTACTTC. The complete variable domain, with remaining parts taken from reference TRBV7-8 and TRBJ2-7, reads GAGVSQSPRYKVAKRGQDVALRCDPISGHVSLFWYQQALGQGPEFLTYFQNEAQLDKSGLPSDRFFAERPEGSVSTLKIQRTQQEDSAVYLCASSPAGLMSTYEQYFGPGTRLTVT.

This CDR3 is CASRQGFGTEAFF. CDR3 nucleotides: TGTGCCAGCAGGCAGGGGTTCGGCACTGAAGCTTTCTTT. The chain combines TRBV6-1 with TRBJ1-1; TRBD1 might be the D (6 bases). The CDR3 spans 13 residues. Trimming stripped 6 bases from V and 4 bases from J, with 12 bases between. Germline loops: CDR1 MNHNS, CDR2 SASEGT.

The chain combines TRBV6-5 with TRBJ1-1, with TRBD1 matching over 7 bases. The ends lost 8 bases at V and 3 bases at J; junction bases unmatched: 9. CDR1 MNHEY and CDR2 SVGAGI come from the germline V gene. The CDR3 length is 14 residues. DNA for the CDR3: TGTGCCAGCTACAGGGGTTTCGGTGACACTGAAGCTTTCTTT. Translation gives CASYRGFGDTEAFF.

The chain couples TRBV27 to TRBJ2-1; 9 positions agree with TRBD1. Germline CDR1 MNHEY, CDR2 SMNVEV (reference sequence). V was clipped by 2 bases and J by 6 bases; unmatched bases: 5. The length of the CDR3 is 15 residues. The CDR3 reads CASSLEGQGLNEQFF. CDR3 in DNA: TGTGCCAGCAGTTTAGAGGGACAGGGTCTCAATGAGCAGTTCTTC.

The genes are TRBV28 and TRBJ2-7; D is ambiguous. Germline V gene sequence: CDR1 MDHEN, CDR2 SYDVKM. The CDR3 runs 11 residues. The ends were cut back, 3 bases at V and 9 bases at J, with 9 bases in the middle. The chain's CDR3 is CASSLGNVQYF. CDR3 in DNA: TGTGCCAGCAGTTTGGGAAATGTGCAGTACTTC.

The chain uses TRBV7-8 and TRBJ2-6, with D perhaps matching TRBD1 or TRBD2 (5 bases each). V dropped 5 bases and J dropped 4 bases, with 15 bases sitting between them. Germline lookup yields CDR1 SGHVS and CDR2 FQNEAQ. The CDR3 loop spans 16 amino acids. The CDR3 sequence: CASSPGGRRGANVLTF. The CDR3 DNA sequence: TGTGCCAGCAGCCCTGGGGGTCGAAGAGGGGCCAACGTCCTGACTTTC.

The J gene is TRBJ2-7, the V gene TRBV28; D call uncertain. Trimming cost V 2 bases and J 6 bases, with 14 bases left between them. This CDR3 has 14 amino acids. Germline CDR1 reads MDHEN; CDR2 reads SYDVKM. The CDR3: CASSLVASPREQYF. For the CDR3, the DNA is TGTGCCAGCAGTTTAGTGGCAAGCCCGCGCGAGCAGTACTTC.

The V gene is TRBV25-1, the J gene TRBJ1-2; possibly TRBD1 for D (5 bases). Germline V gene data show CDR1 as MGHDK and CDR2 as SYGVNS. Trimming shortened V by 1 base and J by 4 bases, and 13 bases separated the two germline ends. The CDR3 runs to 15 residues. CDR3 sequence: CASSESGRAFYGYTF. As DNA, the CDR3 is TGTGCCAGCAGTGAATCGGGCAGGGCCTTCTATGGCTACACCTTC.

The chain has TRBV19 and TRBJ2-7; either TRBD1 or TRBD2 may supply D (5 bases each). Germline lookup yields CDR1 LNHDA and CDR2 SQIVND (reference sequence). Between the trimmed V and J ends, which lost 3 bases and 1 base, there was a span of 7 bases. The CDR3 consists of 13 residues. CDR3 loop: CASSMRGSYEQYF. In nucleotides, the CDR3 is TGTGCCAGTAGTATGAGGGGATCCTACGAGCAGTACTTC.

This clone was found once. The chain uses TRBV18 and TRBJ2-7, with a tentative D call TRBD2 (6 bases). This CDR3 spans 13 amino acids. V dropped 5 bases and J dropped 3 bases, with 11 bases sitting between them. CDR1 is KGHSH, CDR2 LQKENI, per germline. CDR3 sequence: CASSFYGSYEQYV. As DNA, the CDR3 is TGTGCCAGCTCATTTTACGGGAGCTACGAGCAGTACGTC.

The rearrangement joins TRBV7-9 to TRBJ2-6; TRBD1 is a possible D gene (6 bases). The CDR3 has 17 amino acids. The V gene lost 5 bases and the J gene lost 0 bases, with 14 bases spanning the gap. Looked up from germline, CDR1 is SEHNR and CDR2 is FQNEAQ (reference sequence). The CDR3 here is CASSTGYSISGANVLTF. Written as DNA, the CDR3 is TGTGCCAGCAGCACAGGGTATTCTATCTCTGGGGCCAACGTCCTGACTTTC.

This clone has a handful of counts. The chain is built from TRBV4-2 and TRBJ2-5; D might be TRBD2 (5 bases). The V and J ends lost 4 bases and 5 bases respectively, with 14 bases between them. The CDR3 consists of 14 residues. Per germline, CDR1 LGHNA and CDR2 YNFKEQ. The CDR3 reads CASSPRDSEETQYF. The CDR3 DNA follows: TGTGCCAGCAGCCCGAGGGATTCGGAGGAGACCCAGTACTTC.

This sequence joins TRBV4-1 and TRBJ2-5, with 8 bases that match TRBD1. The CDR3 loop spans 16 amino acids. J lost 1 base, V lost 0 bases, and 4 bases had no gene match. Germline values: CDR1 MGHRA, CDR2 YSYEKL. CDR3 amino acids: CASSQDRGRSQETQYF. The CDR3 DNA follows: TGCGCCAGCAGCCAAGACAGGGGGCGCTCCCAAGAGACCCAGTACTTC.